The present TCR beta chain was sequenced within a study of blood T cell repertoires in COVID-19. The data were produced by immunoSEQ multiplex PCR, yet TCRdb's version contains in-frame clones alone and is incomplete. The sample yields under 200,000 clones, approximately 87% seen once. The CDR3 consists of 10 residues. Germline assignment: CDR1 SQVTM and CDR2 ANQGSEA. The V and J ends lost 6 bases and 1 base respectively, with 3 bases between them. The origin of this receptor is a woman between 45 and 65 years old who had recovered from COVID-19. The sample consisted of PBMCs or T cells enriched from blood (not recorded which). The chain employs TRBV29-1 and TRBJ2-5; D gene unclear. The CDR3 spells CSVSQETQYF. The CDR3 coding sequence is TGCAGCGTCTCCCAAGAGACCCAGTACTTC.